This TCR beta chain was found in a study of blood T cell repertoires in COVID-19. Method: immunoSEQ multiplex PCR; TCRdb's copy keeps in-frame clones and lacks some. The repertoire holds 150,000 to 200,000 clones, with 89% as singletons. The CDR3 totals 15 residues. The V end lost 5 bases, the J end lost 0 bases, and 8 bases lay between the germline ends. Germline V gives CDR1 MNHEY, CDR2 SVGAGI. Material: peripheral blood. The clonotype originates from a man between 18 and 35 years old who had recovered from COVID-19. The V call is TRBV6-5, the J call TRBJ2-6; D not resolved. The CDR3 DNA sequence: TGTGCCAGCAGTCCCGTCGTCTCTGGGGCCAACGTCCTGACTTTC. Translated: CASSPVVSGANVLTF.